The sequence of this TCR beta chain was determined in a study of prognosis after radiotherapy for stage I lung cancer. Study-level results: Patients who went on to get distant metastases had lower Shannon entropy after stereotactic body radiation therapy.

Details on this clonotype: The target antigen is unknown.

In germline, CDR1 is SGHTA, CDR2 FQGNSA. V lost 3 bases and J lost 4; bases outside the gene matches: 8. The CDR3 consists of 15 residues. Two-round multiplex PCR, the amplification method, yielded TCR beta CDR3 from genomic DNA. Primers were specific to each TRBV and TRBJ gene in first-round PCR. TCRdb redid the calling of the multiplex PCR reads with MiXCR, one entry per CDR3 protein. The sample records more than 30,000 distinct CDR3 sequences, approximately 46% being singletons. Prior chemotherapy, radiotherapy and other malignancies were absent; CT and PET/CT showed node-negative disease. V and J are TRBV7-2 and TRBJ2-5; 7 bases line up with TRBD2. The specimen was PBMCs, collected before or after stereotactic body radiation therapy (not recorded which). This receptor was identified in a donor of 50 years or more with non-small cell lung cancer. CDR3 nucleotide sequence: TGTGCCAGCAGCTTCGGCGGGAGCGTTGTAGAGACCCAGTACTTC. Translated, it gives CASSFGGSVVETQYF.